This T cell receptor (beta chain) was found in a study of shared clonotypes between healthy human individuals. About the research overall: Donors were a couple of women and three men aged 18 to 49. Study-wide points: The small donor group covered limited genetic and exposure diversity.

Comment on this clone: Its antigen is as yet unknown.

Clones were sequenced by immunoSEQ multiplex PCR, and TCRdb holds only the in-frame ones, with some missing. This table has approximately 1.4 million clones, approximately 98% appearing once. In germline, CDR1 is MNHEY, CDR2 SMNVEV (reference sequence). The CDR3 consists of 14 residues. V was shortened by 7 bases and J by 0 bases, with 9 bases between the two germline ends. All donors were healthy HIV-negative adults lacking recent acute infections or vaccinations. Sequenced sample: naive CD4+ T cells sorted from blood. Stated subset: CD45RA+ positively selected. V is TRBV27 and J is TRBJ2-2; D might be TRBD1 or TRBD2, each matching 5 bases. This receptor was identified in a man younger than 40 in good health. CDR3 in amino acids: CASTRGANTGELFF. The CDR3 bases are TGTGCCAGCACCCGGGGCGCGAACACCGGGGAGCTGTTTTTT.